This is a list of T cell receptor beta chains from one sample in a study of yellow fever vaccine responses in identical twins. TCRdb used MiXCR to reprocess the RT-PCR reads, holding one entry per CDR3 protein. This sample has roughly 1,700 distinct CDR3 sequences; approximately 80% occur once, and the top ten carry roughly 28%. Sequencing was performed on T cells from blood (PBMCs), unsorted or a sorted subset (not recorded which), taken before or after yellow fever vaccination (not recorded which). The receptors were gathered from a female donor who received the yellow fever vaccine. The CDR3 runs from the conserved cysteine through the conserved F or W. The D gene is left open where the match is weak. Clone size is given for some rows only: seen once, a few or many times, or a class if the clone is expanded.

TRBV4-2	.	.	TRBJ2-5	CASSQDPAGWRETQYF	TGTGCCAGCAGCCAAGATCCCGCAGGTTGGAGGGAGACCCAGTACTTC
TRBV12-3/TRBV12-4	.	.	TRBJ1-2	CASSFPHHPYGYTF	TGTGCCAGCAGTTTCCCCCACCACCCCTATGGCTACACCTTC
TRBV7-2	.	.	TRBJ1-2	CASSLSLQGGGYTF	TGTGCCAGCAGCTTATCGTTACAGGGAGGTGGCTACACCTTC
TRBV20-1	.	few	TRBJ2-2	CSARDLGFAGELFF	TGCAGTGCTAGAGATCTTGGGTTCGCCGGGGAGCTGTTTTTT
TRBV4-1	TRBD1	.	TRBJ2-7	CASSHMTGSSYEQYF	TGCGCCAGCAGCCACATGACAGGGAGCTCCTACGAGCAGTACTTC
TRBV15	.	.	TRBJ1-6	CATSARPGSSGSPLHF	TGTGCCACCAGCGCCCGGCCGGGCAGCTCTGGGTCACCCCTCCACTTT
TRBV11-2	TRBD2	.	TRBJ2-2	CASIPTSGTGELFF	TGTGCCAGCATTCCCACTAGCGGGACCGGGGAGCTGTTTTTT
TRBV11-1	.	few	TRBJ1-2	CASSPEGTPQLYGYTF	TGTGCCAGCAGCCCCGAGGGCACACCGCAACTGTATGGCTACACCTTC
TRBV11-1	.	.	TRBJ1-1	CASSPGQMNTEAFF	TGTGCCAGCAGCCCCGGACAGATGAACACTGAAGCTTTCTTT
TRBV11-2	.	.	TRBJ2-7	CASSQPHRSYEQYF	TGTGCCAGCAGCCAGCCGCACAGATCCTACGAGCAGTACTTC
TRBV2	.	.	TRBJ2-7	CASSALDSEQYF	TGTGCCAGCAGTGCCCTTGACAGCGAGCAGTACTTC
TRBV2	.	.	TRBJ2-3	CANSLSSPDTQYF	TGTGCCAACAGTTTGAGTAGTCCGGATACGCAGTATTTT
TRBV6-5	TRBD1	.	TRBJ1-5	CASSYHRDRGNQPQHF	TGTGCCAGCAGTTACCACCGGGACAGGGGCAATCAGCCCCAGCATTTT
TRBV20-1	.	.	TRBJ2-3	CSARLGRTDTQYF	TGCAGTGCTAGACTAGGCCGCACAGATACGCAGTATTTT
TRBV4-3	.	.	TRBJ2-1	CASSQVPPPADEQFF	TGCGCCAGCAGCCAAGTCCCCCCTCCAGCGGATGAGCAGTTCTTC
TRBV29-1	.	.	TRBJ2-2	CSAMRTVYTGELFF	TGCAGCGCTATGCGGACAGTCTACACCGGGGAGCTGTTTTTT
TRBV7-3	.	.	TRBJ2-3	CASSLTDGDTQYF	TGTGCCAGCAGCTTAACAGACGGAGATACGCAGTATTTT
TRBV4-3	TRBD1	once	TRBJ1-6	CASSQVTGTGFSPLHF	TGCGCCAGCAGCCAAGTGACCGGGACAGGGTTTTCACCCCTCCACTTT
TRBV7-9	.	.	TRBJ1-1	CASSLVGEAFF	TGTGCCAGCAGCTTAGTTGGTGAAGCTTTCTTT
TRBV20-1	TRBD2	few	TRBJ2-7	CSARWEGTYEQYF	TGCAGTGCTAGATGGGAGGGGACCTACGAGCAGTACTTC
TRBV28	.	.	TRBJ2-2	CASSLLRTGELFF	TGTGCCAGCAGTTTATTACGCACCGGGGAGCTGTTTTTT
TRBV10-3	.	.	TRBJ1-5	CAISEGQQYQPQHF	TGTGCCATCAGTGAGGGACAGCAATATCAGCCCCAGCATTTT
TRBV5-1	TRBD1	.	TRBJ2-3	CASSPDRVDTQYF	TGCGCCAGCAGCCCGGACAGGGTTGATACGCAGTATTTT
TRBV11-3	TRBD1	hyperexpanded	TRBJ2-3	CASSLQGATQYF	TGTGCCAGCAGCTTACAGGGGGCTACGCAGTATTTT
TRBV10-3	.	.	TRBJ2-3	CAIHGGTDTQYF	TGTGCCATCCACGGAGGTACAGATACGCAGTATTTT
TRBV10-3	.	.	TRBJ2-2	CAISGTGRVNTGELFF	TGTGCCATCAGTGGTACCGGACGGGTAAACACCGGGGAGCTGTTTTTT
TRBV7-9	.	.	TRBJ2-1	CASSSSSPLYNEQFF	TGTGCCAGCAGCTCTTCTAGTCCTCTCTACAATGAGCAGTTCTTC
TRBV27	.	.	TRBJ2-2	CASRTGNTGELFF	TGTGCCAGCAGAACAGGGAACACCGGGGAGCTGTTTTTT
TRBV4-1	.	once	TRBJ1-2	CASSPVGGYGYTF	TGCGCCAGCAGCCCCGTCGGTGGCTATGGCTACACCTTC
TRBV23-1	.	once	TRBJ1-5	CASTRTHLDGQPQHF	TGCGCCAGCACCAGAACACACCTGGACGGTCAGCCCCAGCATTTT
TRBV23-1	TRBD2	.	TRBJ2-3	CASSQRTSGRNTDTQYF	TGCGCCAGCAGTCAACGGACTAGCGGGAGGAACACAGATACGCAGTATTTT
TRBV29-1	.	.	TRBJ2-1	CSVREGIYEQFF	TGCAGCGTTAGGGAAGGGATTTACGAGCAGTTCTTC
TRBV6-2/TRBV6-3	.	few	TRBJ1-5	CASSGLYSNQPQHF	TGTGCCAGTTCGGGCTTATATAGCAATCAGCCCCAGCATTTT
TRBV6-5	.	few	TRBJ1-1	CASSYSSPSTEAFF	TGTGCCAGCAGTTACTCATCCCCGAGCACTGAAGCTTTCTTT
TRBV7-2	.	.	TRBJ2-1	CASSLARGYEQFF	TGTGCCAGCAGCTTAGCGAGGGGCTATGAGCAGTTCTTC
TRBV12-3/TRBV12-4	.	.	TRBJ2-3	CASATSPTTDTQYF	TGTGCCAGCGCAACCAGCCCTACGACAGATACGCAGTATTTT
TRBV10-3	TRBD1	once	TRBJ1-1	CAIRDRDLPAAFF	TGTGCCATCAGAGACAGGGACCTACCTGCCGCTTTCTTT
TRBV10-1	TRBD2	.	TRBJ2-3	CASSLSSGGRTTQYF	TGCGCCAGCAGTCTCTCTAGCGGGGGGCGGACGACGCAGTATTTT
TRBV27	.	large	TRBJ1-1	CASSLEQHTEAFF	TGTGCCAGCAGTTTAGAACAGCACACTGAAGCTTTCTTT
TRBV11-1	.	.	TRBJ2-3	CASSLGGQVAVTDTQYF	TGTGCCAGCAGCTTAGGGGGCCAGGTCGCCGTCACAGATACGCAGTATTTT
TRBV4-1	.	.	TRBJ2-3	CASSQSLGQMNTDTQYF	TGCGCCAGCAGCCAATCTCTAGGACAGATGAACACAGATACGCAGTATTTT
TRBV6-5	.	.	TRBJ2-1	CASSWVGGSSYNEQFF	TGTGCCAGCAGTTGGGTCGGAGGGAGCTCCTACAATGAGCAGTTCTTC
TRBV29-1	TRBD2	.	TRBJ2-3	CSVERGVGTDTQYF	TGCAGCGTTGAACGGGGGGTTGGCACAGATACGCAGTATTTT
TRBV28	.	.	TRBJ2-1	CASSLRRQGGNEQFF	TGTGCCAGCAGTTTAAGAAGACAGGGAGGGAATGAGCAGTTCTTC
TRBV11-2	.	.	TRBJ2-2	CASSAGPSPGELFF	TGTGCCAGCTCGGCGGGACCTAGCCCCGGGGAGCTGTTTTTT
TRBV7-9	TRBD1	few	TRBJ2-1	CASSLRDRAYNEQFF	TGTGCCAGCAGCCTCCGGGACAGGGCGTACAATGAGCAGTTCTTC
TRBV30	.	.	TRBJ1-1	CAWTGNEAFF	TGTGCCTGGACAGGGAACGAAGCTTTCTTT
TRBV12-3/TRBV12-4	.	.	TRBJ2-5	CASMRTAQETQYF	TGTGCCAGCATGAGGACAGCACAAGAGACCCAGTACTTC
TRBV6-5	TRBD1	hyperexpanded	TRBJ1-2	CASSYSTSGQYYGYTF	TGTGCCAGCAGTTACTCAACCTCGGGACAGTACTATGGCTACACCTTC
TRBV5-6	TRBD2	.	TRBJ2-3	CASSSGTRTDTQYF	TGTGCCAGCAGCTCCGGGACTAGAACAGATACGCAGTATTTT
TRBV4-3	.	.	TRBJ1-6	CASSHDRLNSYNSPLHF	TGCGCCAGCAGCCACGACCGTTTAAATTCCTATAATTCACCCCTCCACTTT
TRBV11-3	.	.	TRBJ2-1	CASSQQGNEQFF	TGTGCCAGCAGCCAACAGGGCAATGAGCAGTTCTTC
TRBV5-1	TRBD2	.	TRBJ2-1	CASSFPSGNYNEQFF	TGCGCCAGCAGCTTTCCTAGCGGGAACTACAATGAGCAGTTCTTC
TRBV29-1	TRBD2	.	TRBJ2-7	CSVEESGNTYEQYF	TGCAGCGTTGAAGAGAGCGGGAATACCTACGAGCAGTACTTC